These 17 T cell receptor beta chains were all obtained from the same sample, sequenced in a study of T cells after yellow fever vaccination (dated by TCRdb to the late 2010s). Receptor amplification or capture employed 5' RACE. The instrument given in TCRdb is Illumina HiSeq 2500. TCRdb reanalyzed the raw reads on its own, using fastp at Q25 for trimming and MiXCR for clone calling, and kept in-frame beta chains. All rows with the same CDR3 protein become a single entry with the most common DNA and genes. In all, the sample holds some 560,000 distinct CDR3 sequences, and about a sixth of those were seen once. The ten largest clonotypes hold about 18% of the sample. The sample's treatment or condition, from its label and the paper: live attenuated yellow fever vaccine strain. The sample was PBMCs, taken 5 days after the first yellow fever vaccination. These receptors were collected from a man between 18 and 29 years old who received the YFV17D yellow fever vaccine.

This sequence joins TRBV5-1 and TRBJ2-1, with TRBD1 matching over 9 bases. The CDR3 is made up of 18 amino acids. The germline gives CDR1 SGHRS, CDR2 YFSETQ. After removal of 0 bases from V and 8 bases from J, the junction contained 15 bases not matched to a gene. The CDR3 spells CASSLGRTGESLGHEQFF. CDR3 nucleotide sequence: TGCGCCAGCAGCTTGGGGAGGACAGGGGAAAGTTTGGGACATGAGCAGTTCTTC.

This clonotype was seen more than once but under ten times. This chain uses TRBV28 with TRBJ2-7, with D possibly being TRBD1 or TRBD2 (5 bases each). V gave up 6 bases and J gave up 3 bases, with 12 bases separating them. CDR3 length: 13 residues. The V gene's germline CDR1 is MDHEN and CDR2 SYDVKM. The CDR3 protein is CASSYGGNYEQYV. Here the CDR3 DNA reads TGTGCCAGCAGCTATGGGGGAAACTACGAGCAGTACGTC.

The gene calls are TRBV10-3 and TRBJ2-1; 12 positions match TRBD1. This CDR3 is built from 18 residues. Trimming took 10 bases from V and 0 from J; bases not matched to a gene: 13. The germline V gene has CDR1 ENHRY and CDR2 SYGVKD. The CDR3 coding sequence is TGTGCCACCCGACCGGGGACAGGGGGCTTGAGCTCCTACAATGAGCAGTTCTTC. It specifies CATRPGTGGLSSYNEQFF.

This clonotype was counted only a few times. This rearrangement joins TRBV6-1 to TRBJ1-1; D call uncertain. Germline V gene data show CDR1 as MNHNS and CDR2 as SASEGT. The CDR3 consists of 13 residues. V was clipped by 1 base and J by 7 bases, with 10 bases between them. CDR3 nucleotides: TGTGCCAGCAGTGAAGATGCGGACGGTGAAGCTTTCTTT. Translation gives CASSEDADGEAFF.

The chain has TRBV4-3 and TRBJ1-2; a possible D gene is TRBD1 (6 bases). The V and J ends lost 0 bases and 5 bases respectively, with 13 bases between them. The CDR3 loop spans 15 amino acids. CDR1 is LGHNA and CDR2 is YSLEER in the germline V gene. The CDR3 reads CASSQEGQGGYGYTF. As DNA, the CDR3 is TGCGCCAGCAGCCAAGAGGGACAAGGGGGGTATGGCTACACCTTC.

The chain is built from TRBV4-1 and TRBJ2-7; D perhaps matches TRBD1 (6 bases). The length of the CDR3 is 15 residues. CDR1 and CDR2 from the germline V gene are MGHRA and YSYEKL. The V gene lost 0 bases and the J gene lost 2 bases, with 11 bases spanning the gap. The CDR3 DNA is TGCGCCAGCAGCCAAGATGGTAACAGGGCCTACGAGCAGTACTTC. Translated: CASSQDGNRAYEQYF.

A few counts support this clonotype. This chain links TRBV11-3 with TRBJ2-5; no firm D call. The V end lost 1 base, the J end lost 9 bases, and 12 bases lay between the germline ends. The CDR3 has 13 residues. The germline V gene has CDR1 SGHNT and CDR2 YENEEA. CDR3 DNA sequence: TGTGCCAGCAGCTTAGGCGAAGGTTGGGCCCAGTACTTC. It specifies CASSLGEGWAQYF.

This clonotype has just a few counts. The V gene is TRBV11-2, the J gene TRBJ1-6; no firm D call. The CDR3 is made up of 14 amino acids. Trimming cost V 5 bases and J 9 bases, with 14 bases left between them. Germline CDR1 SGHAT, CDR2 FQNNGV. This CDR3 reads CASSALDRTSPLHF. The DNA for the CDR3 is TGTGCCAGCAGCGCCCTGGACCGAACTTCACCCCTCCACTTT.

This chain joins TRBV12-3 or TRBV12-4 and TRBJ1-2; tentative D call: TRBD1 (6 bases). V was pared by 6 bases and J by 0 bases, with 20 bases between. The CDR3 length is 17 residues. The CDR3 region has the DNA TGTGCCAGCAGCCTGAGGGGGTGGGGGGCAGCTAACTATGGCTACACCTTC. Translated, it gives CASSLRGWGAANYGYTF.

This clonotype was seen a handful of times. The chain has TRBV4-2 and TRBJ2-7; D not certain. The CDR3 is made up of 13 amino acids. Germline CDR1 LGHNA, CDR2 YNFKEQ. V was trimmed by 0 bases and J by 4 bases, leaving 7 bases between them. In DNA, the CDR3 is TGTGCCAGCAGCCAAGATTTTGGGTACGAGCAGTACGTC. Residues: CASSQDFGYEQYV.

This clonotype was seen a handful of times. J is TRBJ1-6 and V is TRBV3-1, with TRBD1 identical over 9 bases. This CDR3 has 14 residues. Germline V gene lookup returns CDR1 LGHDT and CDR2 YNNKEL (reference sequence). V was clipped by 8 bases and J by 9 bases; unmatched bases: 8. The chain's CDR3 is CASGQGTGFSPLHF. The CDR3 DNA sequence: TGTGCCAGCGGTCAAGGGACAGGGTTTTCACCCCTCCACTTT.

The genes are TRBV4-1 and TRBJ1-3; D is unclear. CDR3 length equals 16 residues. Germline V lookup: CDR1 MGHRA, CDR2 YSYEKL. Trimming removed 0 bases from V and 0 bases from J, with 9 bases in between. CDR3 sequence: CASSQDNGPSGNTIYF. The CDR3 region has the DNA TGCGCCAGCAGCCAAGATAACGGGCCCTCTGGAAACACCATATATTTT.

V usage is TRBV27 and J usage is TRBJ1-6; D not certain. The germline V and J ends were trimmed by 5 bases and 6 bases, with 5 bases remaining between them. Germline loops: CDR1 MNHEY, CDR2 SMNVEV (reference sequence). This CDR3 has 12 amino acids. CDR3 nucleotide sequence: TGTGCCAGCAGTGCAGTTAATTCACCCCTCCACTTT. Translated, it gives CASSAVNSPLHF.

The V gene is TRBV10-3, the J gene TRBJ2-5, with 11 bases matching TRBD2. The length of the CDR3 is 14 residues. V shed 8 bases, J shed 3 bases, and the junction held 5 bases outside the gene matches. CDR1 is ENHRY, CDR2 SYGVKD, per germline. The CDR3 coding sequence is TGTGCCATCGGAATGACTAGCGGGGAAGAGACCCAGTACTTC. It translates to CAIGMTSGEETQYF.

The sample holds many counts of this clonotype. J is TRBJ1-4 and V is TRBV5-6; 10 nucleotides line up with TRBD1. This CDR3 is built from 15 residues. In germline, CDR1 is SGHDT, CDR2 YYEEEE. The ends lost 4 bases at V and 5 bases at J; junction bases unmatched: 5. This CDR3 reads CASSARTGGNEKLFF. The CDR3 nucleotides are TGTGCCAGCAGCGCCAGGACAGGGGGAAATGAAAAACTGTTTTTT.

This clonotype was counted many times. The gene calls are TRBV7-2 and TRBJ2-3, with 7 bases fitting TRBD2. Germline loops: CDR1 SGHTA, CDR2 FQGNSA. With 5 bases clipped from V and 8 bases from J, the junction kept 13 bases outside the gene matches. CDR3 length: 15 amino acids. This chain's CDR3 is CASSVAPTREATQYF. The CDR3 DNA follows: TGTGCCAGCAGCGTCGCCCCGACCCGGGAGGCTACGCAGTATTTT.

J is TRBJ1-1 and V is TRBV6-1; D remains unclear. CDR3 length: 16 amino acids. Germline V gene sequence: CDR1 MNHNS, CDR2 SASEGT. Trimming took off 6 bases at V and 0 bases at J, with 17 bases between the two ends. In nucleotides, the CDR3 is TGTGCCAGCAGGCCTAGGGCTTCGAAGTTGAACACTGAAGCTTTCTTT. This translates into CASRPRASKLNTEAFF.